The T cell receptor beta chain under discussion was sequenced for a study of radiation and T cells in renal cell carcinoma. V lost 4 bases, J lost 3 bases, and 1 base stayed unmatched. The CDR3 sequence is 15 residues long. Germline loops: CDR1 SNHLY, CDR2 FYNNEI. The sample holds a few counts of this clone. Sequencing was performed with immunoSEQ multiplex PCR; in TCRdb, only in-frame clones are kept and a portion is missing. The table includes some 72,000 clones, over 80% detected once. Time point here: blood 2 weeks post-SBRT. Treatment meaning: 15 Gy SBRT to primary tumor, nephrectomy 4 weeks later.

The chain links TRBV2 to TRBJ2-5; TRBD2 aligns across 14 bases. The clonotype comes from a man aged 60-69 years with renal cell carcinoma. This specimen consisted of blood, obtained from a patient whose treatment included radiotherapy and nephrectomy. The CDR3 DNA reads as TGTGCCAGCAGTGGGGGACTAGCGGGGGAAGAGACCCAGTACTTC. Amino acids: CASSGGLAGEETQYF.